Below are 25 T cell receptor beta chains sequenced from a single sample in a study of vaccination and CD4 T cells after COVID-19. Regarding treatment: approximately 11-day PBMC culture with coronavirus spike peptide pools or control peptides (ViraFEST assay). Cultured CD4+ T cells had their DNA profiled by the Oncomine TCR Beta short-read assay. Using its own MiXCR run on the PCR reads, TCRdb lists one record per CDR3 protein. Here the sample spans approximately 12,000 distinct CDR3 sequences, around 46% being singletons. No antigens are known for them. The sequencing sample was made of CD4+ T cells from blood, cultured in vitro. These receptors all stem from a human donor who had recovered from COVID-19.

This rearrangement joins TRBV20-1 to TRBJ2-1; D is ambiguous. The CDR3 sequence is 12 residues long. Trimming cost V 3 bases and J 10 bases, with 13 bases left between them. Germline V gene sequence: CDR1 DFQATT, CDR2 SNEGSKA (reference sequence). Here the CDR3 reads CSASDVLEEQFF. The CDR3 DNA is TGCAGTGCTAGCGACGTCCTCGAAGAGCAGTTCTTC.

As DNA, the CDR3 is TGTGCCAGCATCCCTATGACTAGCGGGAGGGGGGCGGACACCGGGGAGCTGTTTTTT. This translates into CASIPMTSGRGADTGELFF. The chain has TRBV2 and TRBJ2-2; TRBD2 agrees at 14 bases. The CDR3 totals 19 residues. The ends lost 7 bases at V and 3 bases at J; junction bases unmatched: 13. CDR1 is SNHLY, CDR2 FYNNEI, per germline.

This clonotype was observed a handful of times. The chain employs TRBV11-2 and TRBJ2-7, with D possibly matching TRBD1 (6 bases). There are 13 residues in the CDR3. The germline gives CDR1 SGHAT, CDR2 FQNNGV. In DNA, the CDR3 is TGTGCTTCCAGGGGCACCGAGAGGCACGAGCAGTACTTC. This encodes CASRGTERHEQYF.

In this sample, this clonotype turned up a few times. The chain links TRBV2 to TRBJ1-5, with unresolved D. This CDR3 has 17 amino acids. CDR1 is SNHLY and CDR2 is FYNNEI in the germline V gene. Trimming stripped 4 bases from V and 3 bases from J, with 19 bases between. The CDR3 DNA follows: TGTGCCAGCAGTGTGATGGGCAGGACCTTAACCAATCAGCCCCAGCATTTT. It translates to CASSVMGRTLTNQPQHF.

CDR3: CASSESTGPSSYNEQFF. CDR3 nucleotides: TGCGCCAGCAGTGAGTCGACGGGCCCGAGCTCCTACAATGAGCAGTTCTTC. This chain links TRBV10-1 with TRBJ2-1; no clear D. CDR1 WNHNN and CDR2 SYGVQD come from the germline V gene (reference sequence). The CDR3 extends over 17 amino acids. Trimming removed 0 bases at V and 0 bases at J, with 12 bases between.

This rearrangement joins TRBV20-1 to TRBJ1-6, with 7 bases matching TRBD1. CDR1 is DFQATT and CDR2 is SNEGSKA in the germline V gene (reference sequence). This CDR3 region has 13 residues. CDR3 nucleotide sequence: TGCAGCTACGGGACAGACTATAATTCACCCCTCCACTTT. Its translation: CSYGTDYNSPLHF.

This clonotype is a singleton in its sample. This sequence joins TRBV20-1 and TRBJ1-5, with D possibly being TRBD1 (5 bases). The length of the CDR3 is 12 residues. Trimming stripped 3 bases from V and 9 bases from J, with 12 bases between. CDR1 is DFQATT, CDR2 SNEGSKA, per germline (reference sequence). In DNA form, the CDR3 reads TGCAGTGCTAGCTTGGGAGGGACGCCCCAGCATTTT. Translated: CSASLGGTPQHF.

This chain connects TRBV6-5 to TRBJ2-5, with unresolved D. The V gene lost 4 bases and the J gene lost 1 base, with 25 bases spanning the gap. Per the germline V gene, CDR1 is MNHEY and CDR2 is SVGAGI. CDR3 length: 19 residues. The DNA for the CDR3 is TGTGCCAGCAGTTTAACGACACGAAGGTATATTGGCAGCCAAGAGACCCAGTACTTC. Residues: CASSLTTRRYIGSQETQYF.

This clonotype showed up just a few times. The chain employs TRBV20-1 and TRBJ1-2; 7 positions agree with TRBD1. CDR1 is DFQATT and CDR2 is SNEGSKA in the germline V gene (reference sequence). The CDR3 has 12 amino acids. J lost 3 bases, V lost 5 bases, and 3 bases had no gene match. The DNA of the CDR3 is TGCAGTGCTGACAGGGTATACTATGGCTACACCTTC. Translated, it gives CSADRVYYGYTF.

V usage is TRBV28 and J usage is TRBJ2-1; 7 bases line up with TRBD1. The CDR3 has 15 residues. V was pared by 4 bases and J by 3 bases, with 6 bases of the junction left unmatched. Per the germline V gene, CDR1 is MDHEN and CDR2 is SYDVKM. The CDR3 DNA is TGTGCCAGCAGTTCCTGGACAGGAGACTACAATGAGCAGTTCTTC. It specifies CASSSWTGDYNEQFF.

This chain joins TRBV20-1 and TRBJ2-5; the D is unclear. The CDR3 extends over 13 amino acids. The germline V and J ends were trimmed by 5 bases and 2 bases, with 12 bases remaining between them. Per the germline V gene, CDR1 is DFQATT and CDR2 is SNEGSKA (reference sequence). In nucleotides, the CDR3 is TGCAGTGCTCATGACGACAATCAAGAGACCCAGTACTTC. Protein product: CSAHDDNQETQYF.

The CDR3 sequence is CASSQDNRDKYNEQFF. CDR3 nucleotides: TGCGCCAGCAGCCAAGATAACCGGGACAAGTACAATGAGCAGTTCTTC. The V and J genes are TRBV4-3 and TRBJ2-1; TRBD1 might be the D (6 bases). CDR1 and CDR2 (germline): LGHNA, YSLEER. The CDR3 extends over 16 amino acids. Trimming pared 0 bases from V and 4 bases from J, leaving 13 bases between.

This chain uses TRBV10-3 with TRBJ2-7; a weak D match, TRBD1 (6 bases). Germline assignment: CDR1 ENHRY and CDR2 SYGVKD. The CDR3 has 14 residues. V lost 10 bases, J lost 5 bases, and 21 bases lay in between. As DNA, the CDR3 is TGTGCCAACTCCCCTACGACAGGTTCGAACGAGCAGTACTTC. It is translated as CANSPTTGSNEQYF.

This clonotype was recorded a few times. The chain combines TRBV20-1 with TRBJ1-3; 7 positions agree with TRBD1. With V trimmed by 2 bases and J by 2 bases, 3 bases remained unmatched. In germline, CDR1 is DFQATT, CDR2 SNEGSKA (reference sequence). The CDR3 extends over 14 amino acids. The CDR3 loop is CSARRQGAGNTIYF. In nucleotides, the CDR3 is TGCAGTGCTAGAAGGCAGGGGGCTGGAAACACCATATATTTT.

The genes are TRBV6-5 and TRBJ2-7, with no clear D. This CDR3 has 15 amino acids. The germline V gene has CDR1 MNHEY and CDR2 SVGAGI. V lost 2 bases and J 0 bases, leaving 11 bases between the germline ends. CDR3 DNA: TGTGCCAGCAGTTACCTGGGCCCAAGCTCCTACGAGCAGTACTTC. This sequence encodes CASSYLGPSSYEQYF.

The chain carries TRBV25-1 and TRBJ1-2; D unclear. The germline V gene encodes CDR1 MGHDK and CDR2 SYGVNS. V lost 4 bases, J lost 3 bases, and 15 bases lay in between. CDR3 length equals 15 residues. CDR3 DNA: TGTGCCAGCAGTGCCGCTGGACCCCTCGACTATGGCTACACCTTC. As protein: CASSAAGPLDYGYTF.

The sample holds one count of this clonotype. V usage is TRBV18 and J usage is TRBJ1-1; D is uncertain. V was clipped by 4 bases and J by 5 bases, with 17 bases between them. CDR1 and CDR2 from the germline V gene are KGHSH and LQKENI. This CDR3 is 15 amino acids long. The DNA for the CDR3 is TGTGCCAGCTCACAAGGACCTGGGCTACAAACTGAAGCTTTCTTT. As protein: CASSQGPGLQTEAFF.

This clonotype was seen a few times. This chain links TRBV2 with TRBJ2-5, with a weak D call TRBD2 (6 bases). CDR3 length: 13 residues. V was shortened by 4 bases and J by 7 bases, with 13 bases between the two germline ends. Germline CDR1 SNHLY, CDR2 FYNNEI. CDR3 sequence reads: CASSVEGRGTQYF. The DNA for the CDR3 is TGTGCCAGCAGTGTGGAGGGGCGAGGGACCCAGTACTTC.

Comments on this clonotype: One end of the junction fails to match germline, which may point to a read error. The genes are TRBV19 and TRBJ2-3; 13 positions match TRBD2. This CDR3 has 16 residues. CDR1 is LNHDA, CDR2 SQIVND, per germline (reference sequence). The CDR3 DNA follows: TGTGCCAGTAGTCTAGAGGGACTAGCGGGGACAGATACGCAGTATTTT. This codes for CASSLEGLAGTDTQYF.

The J gene is TRBJ2-3, the V gene TRBV2; TRBD2 might be the D (5 bases). CDR1 and CDR2 from the germline V gene are SNHLY and FYNNEI. Trimming took off 5 bases at V and 0 bases at J, with 9 bases between the two ends. The CDR3 has 14 amino acids. The CDR3 is CASSQRTSTDTQYF. The CDR3 bases are TGTGCCAGCAGTCAGCGGACTAGCACAGATACGCAGTATTTT.

The chain has TRBV7-8 and TRBJ1-5; 9 bases match TRBD1. The CDR3 length is 15 residues. Germline V gives CDR1 SGHVS, CDR2 FQNEAQ. With 5 bases clipped from V and 3 bases from J, the junction kept 5 bases outside the gene matches. CDR3 DNA sequence: TGTGCCAGCAGCCTTAGGACAGGGGACAATCAGCCCCAGCATTTT. It encodes CASSLRTGDNQPQHF.

This chain links TRBV18 with TRBJ1-5; D remains unclear. Germline V CDR1 and CDR2: KGHSH, LQKENI. Trimming took 3 bases from V and 1 from J, leaving 4 bases between them. The CDR3 runs to 13 residues. Here the CDR3 DNA reads TGTGCCAGCTCACCCCTCAGCAATCAGCCCCAGCATTTT. Translation gives CASSPLSNQPQHF.

The chain has TRBV9 and TRBJ2-2; no clear D. V lost 4 bases and J lost 8, with 15 bases in between. The germline V gene has CDR1 SGDLS and CDR2 YYNGEE. The CDR3 covers 14 residues. This chain's CDR3 is CASSPHPARGELFF. CDR3 DNA: TGTGCCAGCAGCCCACACCCCGCTCGGGGGGAGCTGTTTTTT.

The chain carries TRBV20-1 and TRBJ2-5; 7 nucleotides agree with TRBD2. Germline lookup yields CDR1 DFQATT and CDR2 SNEGSKA (reference sequence). The V segment lost 7 bases and the J segment 8 bases; nucleotides outside the gene matches: 13. The CDR3 covers 13 residues. The CDR3 bases are TGCAGTGTACCCGGGACTACTATTAGAACCCAGTACTTC. This encodes CSVPGTTIRTQYF.

About this clonotype: At one end the junction does not follow the germline gene, possibly because of a read error. The chain uses TRBV6-4 and TRBJ2-6; D possibly corresponds to TRBD1 (5 bases). The germline V gene has CDR1 MRHNA and CDR2 SNTAGT. The CDR3 length is 14 residues. The CDR3 loop reads CASSDNSGANVLAF. The CDR3 coding sequence is TGTGCCAGCAGTGACAACTCTGGGGCCAACGTCCTGGCTTTC.